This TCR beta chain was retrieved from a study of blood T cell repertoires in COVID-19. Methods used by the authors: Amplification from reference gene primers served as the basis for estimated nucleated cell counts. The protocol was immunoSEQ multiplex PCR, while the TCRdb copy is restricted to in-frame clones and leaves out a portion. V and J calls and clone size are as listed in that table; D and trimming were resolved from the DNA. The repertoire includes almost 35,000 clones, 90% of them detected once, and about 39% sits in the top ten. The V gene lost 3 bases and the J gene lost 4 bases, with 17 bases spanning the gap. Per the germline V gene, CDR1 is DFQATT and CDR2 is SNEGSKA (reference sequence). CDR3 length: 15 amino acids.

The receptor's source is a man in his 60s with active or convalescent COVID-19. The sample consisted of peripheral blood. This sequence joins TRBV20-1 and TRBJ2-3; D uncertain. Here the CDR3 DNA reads TGCAGTGCTAGTATGCGACTCGAAGGTGCAGATACGCAGTATTTT. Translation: CSASMRLEGADTQYF.